This TCR beta chain was sequenced during a study of T-cell memory formation after mild COVID-19. Study context: The TCR clusters were mostly specific to one donor.

Between the trimmed V and J ends, which lost 5 bases and 0 bases, there was a span of 13 bases. The CDR3 length is 14 residues. CDR1 and CDR2 from the germline V gene are SQVTM and ANQGSEA. This clonotype was detected ten times or more. Its antigen is unidentified. 5'RACE primed from the constant segment yielded TCR alpha and TCR beta cDNA libraries bearing sample barcodes and UMIs. TCRdb re-called the 5' RACE reads with MiXCR, one entry per CDR3 protein. The sample records 350,000 to 450,000 distinct CDR3 sequences, under 15% being singletons. General study results and limits: Among clones contracting day 15 to 85, CD4/CD8 was balanced, whereas later expanders leaned CD4+.

This clonotype was sampled from a man younger than 35 who had mild COVID-19 (a few samples of this study predate the infection). Cell type and time point are not known. J is TRBJ1-1 and V is TRBV29-1; the D gene is possibly TRBD1 (6 bases). The source material was PBMCs or a T cell subset sorted from them (not recorded which). CDR3: CSVIRGGVNTEAFF. CDR3 nucleotides: TGCAGCGTTATCAGGGGCGGGGTGAACACTGAAGCTTTCTTT.